This T cell receptor beta chain was observed in a study of T-cell memory formation after mild COVID-19. Each CDR3 protein gets one entry after TCRdb re-called the 5' RACE reads with MiXCR. The table records 380,000 or so distinct CDR3 sequences, roughly 13% of them present only once. The germline V gene has CDR1 LGHDT and CDR2 YNNKEL (reference sequence). This CDR3 is 15 amino acids long. Study-wide findings and caveats: Pre-infection memory contained some responding clones, which suggested that cross-reactive memory had joined. Researchers report contracting CD4+ clones mostly in CM and EM, with CD8+ clones in EMRA.

This clonotype was counted many times. The antigen remains undetermined. At one end the junction does not follow the germline gene, possibly because of a read error. The TCR comes from a man aged 18 to 29 who had mild COVID-19 (a few samples of this study predate the infection). Cell type and time point are not known. The chain is built from TRBV3-1 and TRBJ1-4; the D gene is possibly TRBD1 (5 bases). What was sequenced was PBMCs or a T cell subset sorted from them (not recorded which). This CDR3 reads CASSDTGTTTEKLFF. The CDR3 nucleotides are TGTGCCAGCAGTGATACCGGGACCACTACTGAAAAACTGTTTTTT.